These T cell receptor beta chains were read from a single sample in a study of blood T cell repertoires in COVID-19. The assay was immunoSEQ multiplex PCR, and TCRdb's table has in-frame clones only and misses some. The sample carries roughly 180,000 clones, 70% to 90% recorded once. Sequencing was carried out using peripheral blood. The receptor source for this set is a man of 80 years or more with COVID-19, enrolled during active disease. Each CDR3 is given with its conserved first and last residue. A D gene is named only where the DNA matches it firmly. Size values are once, few and many counts, or a class for expanded clones, and some rows have none.

J gene: TRBJ2-2; D gene: TRBD2; CDR3 length: 15; V gene: TRBV2; clone size: NA; CDR3 DNA: TGTGCCAGCGGATTAGGAGGCAGCGGGGCCGGGGAGCTGTTTTTT; CDR3 protein: CASGLGGSGAGELFF
J gene: TRBJ2-5; D gene: NA; CDR3 length: 16; V gene: TRBV5-4; clone size: NA; CDR3 DNA: TGTGCCAGCAGCTTTTATACAGGGTCCCAACAAGAGACCCAGTACTTC; CDR3 protein: CASSFYTGSQQETQYF
J gene: TRBJ2-7; D gene: TRBD2; CDR3 length: 18; V gene: TRBV7-2; clone size: NA; CDR3 DNA: TGTGCCAGCAGTTCCCCTAGCGGGGGGCTCGTTAGCTCCTACGAGCAGTACTTC; CDR3 protein: CASSSPSGGLVSSYEQYF
J gene: TRBJ1-4; D gene: TRBD1; CDR3 length: 15; V gene: TRBV6-5; clone size: NA; CDR3 DNA: TGTGCCAGCAGGCCCCCGGGACAGGGTAATGAAAAACTGTTTTTT; CDR3 protein: CASRPPGQGNEKLFF
J gene: TRBJ2-5; D gene: NA; CDR3 length: 13; V gene: TRBV6-5; clone size: NA; CDR3 DNA: TGTGCCAGCACCGACCCTAGCACGGAGACCCAGTACTTC; CDR3 protein: CASTDPSTETQYF
J gene: TRBJ1-4; D gene: NA; CDR3 length: 16; V gene: TRBV5-1; clone size: NA; CDR3 DNA: TGCGCCAGCAGCTTGGCCACCGGGACTCTCTATGAAAAACTGTTTTTT; CDR3 protein: CASSLATGTLYEKLFF
J gene: TRBJ2-5; D gene: NA; CDR3 length: 14; V gene: TRBV6-5; clone size: NA; CDR3 DNA: TGTGCCAGCAGCTCCCAGGGAAATGGAGAGACCCAGTACTTC; CDR3 protein: CASSSQGNGETQYF
J gene: TRBJ1-6; D gene: NA; CDR3 length: 14; V gene: TRBV15; clone size: NA; CDR3 DNA: TGTGCCACCAGCAGAGGGCTGATAAATTCACCCCTCCACTTT; CDR3 protein: CATSRGLINSPLHF
J gene: TRBJ1-3; D gene: NA; CDR3 length: 16; V gene: TRBV9; clone size: NA; CDR3 DNA: TGTGCCAGCAGCCCAGGGGAGGGCTTCTCTGGAAACACCATATATTTT; CDR3 protein: CASSPGEGFSGNTIYF
J gene: TRBJ1-1; D gene: NA; CDR3 length: 14; V gene: TRBV19; clone size: NA; CDR3 DNA: TGTGCCAGTAGTATCGGCGGGGGCCACACTGAAGCTTTCTTT; CDR3 protein: CASSIGGGHTEAFF
J gene: TRBJ1-1; D gene: NA; CDR3 length: 13; V gene: TRBV12-3/TRBV12-4; clone size: NA; CDR3 DNA: TGTGCCAGCAGTTTGATCTTGGGAGCCGAAGCTTTCTTT; CDR3 protein: CASSLILGAEAFF
J gene: TRBJ2-2; D gene: NA; CDR3 length: 16; V gene: TRBV7-7; clone size: few; CDR3 DNA: TGTGCCAGCAGCTCCGGGACTCCCCTGAACACCGGGGAGCTGTTTTTT; CDR3 protein: CASSSGTPLNTGELFF
J gene: TRBJ2-5; D gene: TRBD1; CDR3 length: 15; V gene: TRBV5-4; clone size: once; CDR3 DNA: TGTGCCAGCAGCCCCAGACAGGGCCTAGAGGAGACCCAGTACTTC; CDR3 protein: CASSPRQGLEETQYF
J gene: TRBJ1-5; D gene: TRBD1; CDR3 length: 15; V gene: TRBV6-5; clone size: once; CDR3 DNA: TGTGCCAGCAGTTCCCCTCGACAGGGAAATCAGCCCCAGCATTTT; CDR3 protein: CASSSPRQGNQPQHF
J gene: TRBJ1-1; D gene: NA; CDR3 length: 16; V gene: TRBV5-1; clone size: NA; CDR3 DNA: TGCGCCAGCAGCTTGGGGACTGGAAGTGGGAACACTGAAGCTTTCTTT; CDR3 protein: CASSLGTGSGNTEAFF
J gene: TRBJ2-5; D gene: TRBD2; CDR3 length: 16; V gene: TRBV9; clone size: NA; CDR3 DNA: TGTGCCAGCAGCGTAGTTGGCGGGGGGGTTGGAGAGACCCAGTACTTC; CDR3 protein: CASSVVGGGVGETQYF
J gene: TRBJ1-4; D gene: NA; CDR3 length: 17; V gene: TRBV7-6; clone size: NA; CDR3 DNA: TGTGCCAGCAGCCAGAGGCGGGGGCAGGTTTTTGGTGAAAAACTGTTTTTT; CDR3 protein: CASSQRRGQVFGEKLFF
J gene: TRBJ2-7; D gene: TRBD2; CDR3 length: 15; V gene: TRBV3-1/TRBV3-2; clone size: once; CDR3 DNA: TGTGCCAGCAGGGCGATGGGAGGGGCAAGGAACGAGCAGTACTTC; CDR3 protein: CASRAMGGARNEQYF
J gene: TRBJ1-4; D gene: TRBD1; CDR3 length: 13; V gene: TRBV5-1; clone size: NA; CDR3 DNA: TGCGCCAGCAGCTGGGGACAGAGGGAAAAACTGTTTTTT; CDR3 protein: CASSWGQREKLFF
J gene: TRBJ1-2; D gene: NA; CDR3 length: 16; V gene: TRBV9; clone size: NA; CDR3 DNA: TGTGCCAGCAGCGTAGGTGGGCAGCCCAATAACTATGGCTACACCTTC; CDR3 protein: CASSVGGQPNNYGYTF
J gene: TRBJ1-4; D gene: NA; CDR3 length: 14; V gene: TRBV7-9; clone size: once; CDR3 DNA: TGTGCCAGCAGCATTACCGAGGGTAATGAAAAACTGTTTTTT; CDR3 protein: CASSITEGNEKLFF
J gene: TRBJ1-6; D gene: TRBD1; CDR3 length: 15; V gene: TRBV2; clone size: NA; CDR3 DNA: TGTGCCAGCAGTGAACCTCAGGGGGCTAATTCACCCCTCCACTTT; CDR3 protein: CASSEPQGANSPLHF
J gene: TRBJ1-1; D gene: NA; CDR3 length: 14; V gene: TRBV18; clone size: NA; CDR3 DNA: TGTGCCAGCTCTACACAGGGAAGGAACACTGAAGCTTTCTTT; CDR3 protein: CASSTQGRNTEAFF
J gene: TRBJ2-1; D gene: NA; CDR3 length: 14; V gene: TRBV21-1; clone size: NA; CDR3 DNA: TGTGCCAGCAGGCCCGGGGGGCGCAACAATGAGCAGTTCTTC; CDR3 protein: CASRPGGRNNEQFF
J gene: TRBJ2-5; D gene: NA; CDR3 length: 10; V gene: TRBV29-1; clone size: NA; CDR3 DNA: TGCAGCGTCCCCAAAGAGACCCAGTACTTC; CDR3 protein: CSVPKETQYF
J gene: TRBJ2-5; D gene: TRBD2; CDR3 length: 15; V gene: TRBV3-1/TRBV3-2; clone size: NA; CDR3 DNA: TGTGCCAGCAGCCAAGTAGCGGGGGGGCCAGAGACCCAGTACTTC; CDR3 protein: CASSQVAGGPETQYF
J gene: TRBJ2-5; D gene: NA; CDR3 length: 13; V gene: TRBV3-1/TRBV3-2; clone size: once; CDR3 DNA: TGTGCCAGCAGCACGGGTCCCCAAGAGACCCAGTACTTC; CDR3 protein: CASSTGPQETQYF
J gene: TRBJ2-5; D gene: NA; CDR3 length: 14; V gene: TRBV7-2; clone size: NA; CDR3 DNA: TGTGCCAGCAGCCCTATGGGGGGATCGGAGACCCAGTACTTC; CDR3 protein: CASSPMGGSETQYF
J gene: TRBJ1-5; D gene: NA; CDR3 length: 15; V gene: TRBV18; clone size: NA; CDR3 DNA: TGTGCCAGCTCACAGGGACGAAGGGAGGATCAGCCCCAGCATTTT; CDR3 protein: CASSQGRREDQPQHF
J gene: TRBJ1-2; D gene: NA; CDR3 length: 15; V gene: TRBV5-1; clone size: NA; CDR3 DNA: TGCGCCAGCAGCTTGGAGGGGAGGGGAGGTGATGACTACACCTTC; CDR3 protein: CASSLEGRGGDDYTF
J gene: TRBJ1-2; D gene: TRBD1; CDR3 length: 15; V gene: TRBV5-4; clone size: NA; CDR3 DNA: TGTGCCAGCAAGCTACGGGACAGGGATTCATATGGCTACACCTTC; CDR3 protein: CASKLRDRDSYGYTF
J gene: TRBJ1-1; D gene: NA; CDR3 length: 13; V gene: TRBV10-1; clone size: NA; CDR3 DNA: TGCGCCAGCAGTGGGCAGGTGAACACTGAAGCTTTCTTT; CDR3 protein: CASSGQVNTEAFF
J gene: TRBJ1-2; D gene: NA; CDR3 length: 13; V gene: TRBV6-5; clone size: NA; CDR3 DNA: TGTGCCAGCAGCCTCAGGGGTAGCGATGGCTACACCTTC; CDR3 protein: CASSLRGSDGYTF
J gene: TRBJ1-2; D gene: NA; CDR3 length: 16; V gene: TRBV28; clone size: NA; CDR3 DNA: TGTGCCAGCAGTCTCGCAGCGGGGTCGGGTAACTATGGCTACACCTTC; CDR3 protein: CASSLAAGSGNYGYTF
J gene: TRBJ1-3; D gene: NA; CDR3 length: 16; V gene: TRBV5-1; clone size: NA; CDR3 DNA: TGCGCCAGCAGCTTGGAGATGGGACACTCTGGAAACACCATATATTTT; CDR3 protein: CASSLEMGHSGNTIYF
J gene: TRBJ2-2; D gene: NA; CDR3 length: 15; V gene: TRBV19; clone size: NA; CDR3 DNA: TGTGCCAGTAGTATAGTCACGGGTGGCACCGGGGAGCTGTTTTTT; CDR3 protein: CASSIVTGGTGELFF
J gene: TRBJ1-1; D gene: NA; CDR3 length: 15; V gene: TRBV6-5; clone size: NA; CDR3 DNA: TGTGCCAGCAGACGCACCATTTACAGGAACACTGAAGCTTTCTTT; CDR3 protein: CASRRTIYRNTEAFF
J gene: TRBJ2-1; D gene: NA; CDR3 length: 20; V gene: TRBV4-1; clone size: NA; CDR3 DNA: TGCGCCAGCAGCCAAGCATCGGGGCTTGGGGGCCCAAGCTCCTACAATGAGCAGTTCTTC; CDR3 protein: CASSQASGLGGPSSYNEQFF
J gene: TRBJ1-2; D gene: NA; CDR3 length: 11; V gene: TRBV10-3; clone size: NA; CDR3 DNA: TGTGCCATACAGGGAGAGGGTGGCTACACCTTC; CDR3 protein: CAIQGEGGYTF
J gene: TRBJ2-1; D gene: TRBD2; CDR3 length: 15; V gene: TRBV11-3; clone size: NA; CDR3 DNA: TGTGCCAGCAGCCGCGGACTAGCGCATTGGGATGAGCAGTTCTTC; CDR3 protein: CASSRGLAHWDEQFF
J gene: TRBJ2-2; D gene: NA; CDR3 length: 16; V gene: TRBV11-3; clone size: NA; CDR3 DNA: TGTGCCAGCAGCTTAGGTGCGGGGGCAGGAACCGGGGAGCTGTTTTTT; CDR3 protein: CASSLGAGAGTGELFF
J gene: TRBJ2-2; D gene: TRBD1; CDR3 length: 16; V gene: TRBV5-1; clone size: NA; CDR3 DNA: TGCGCCAGCAGATTCCAGACAGGGTCGAACTCCGGGGAGCTGTTTTTT; CDR3 protein: CASRFQTGSNSGELFF
J gene: TRBJ2-2; D gene: NA; CDR3 length: 19; V gene: TRBV5-8; clone size: NA; CDR3 DNA: TGTGCCAGCAGCTTGGCCGGCAGGGCCCGAAATAAGAACACCGGGGAGCTGTTTTTT; CDR3 protein: CASSLAGRARNKNTGELFF
J gene: TRBJ1-3; D gene: NA; CDR3 length: 16; V gene: TRBV15; clone size: NA; CDR3 DNA: TGTGCCACCAGCAGAGACAGGGAAAGAGCTGGAAACACCATATATTTT; CDR3 protein: CATSRDRERAGNTIYF
J gene: TRBJ1-5; D gene: NA; CDR3 length: 15; V gene: TRBV4-2; clone size: NA; CDR3 DNA: TGTGCCAGCAGCCAAGAGGGGGCTGGCAATCAGCCCCAGCATTTT; CDR3 protein: CASSQEGAGNQPQHF
J gene: TRBJ1-1; D gene: NA; CDR3 length: 13; V gene: TRBV6-6; clone size: NA; CDR3 DNA: TGTGCCAGCCGCGGGGGGGGCAACACTGAAGCTTTCTTT; CDR3 protein: CASRGGGNTEAFF
J gene: TRBJ1-1; D gene: TRBD1; CDR3 length: 13; V gene: TRBV19; clone size: few; CDR3 DNA: TGTGCCAGTTGGGACAGGATGAACACTGAAGCTTTCTTT; CDR3 protein: CASWDRMNTEAFF
J gene: TRBJ1-4; D gene: TRBD1; CDR3 length: 17; V gene: TRBV7-6; clone size: NA; CDR3 DNA: TGTGCCAGCAGCTTTGCCCTCACACAGGGGGCTAGGGAAAAACTGTTTTTT; CDR3 protein: CASSFALTQGAREKLFF
J gene: TRBJ2-3; D gene: TRBD1; CDR3 length: 13; V gene: TRBV10-3; clone size: NA; CDR3 DNA: TGTGCCATCTCCGGGACAGAAACAGATACGCAGTATTTT; CDR3 protein: CAISGTETDTQYF